Listed here are 20 T cell receptor beta chains from one sample, sequenced in a study of CD8 T cells in ankylosing spondylitis. For these TCRs, the target antigens are not known. MiXCR, run by TCRdb on the 5' RACE reads, gives a single entry per CDR3 protein. The sample includes about 800,000 distinct CDR3 sequences, approximately 12% of them seen just once. Overall study findings and caveats: Among TCR beta sequences, a motif of about 8 highly homologous variants appeared characteristic of ankylosing spondylitis blood.

Sequenced: blood, either unsorted or a sorted T cell fraction (not recorded which). These receptor sequences come from a male donor with ankylosing spondylitis.

In its sample, this clonotype was seen a few times. The chain links TRBV28 to TRBJ2-5; no definite D call. Trimming pared 6 bases from V and 7 bases from J, leaving 9 bases between. The CDR3 spans 11 residues. The germline V gene has CDR1 MDHEN and CDR2 SYDVKM. The DNA of the CDR3 is TGTGCCAGCAGCCCCAAAGGGACCCAGTACTTC. It translates to CASSPKGTQYF.

This clonotype has a handful of counts. V is TRBV28 and J is TRBJ1-6, with 7 bases that match TRBD1. After removal of 3 bases from V and 9 bases from J, the junction contained 17 bases not matched to a gene. This CDR3 is 18 amino acids long. Germline V gene data show CDR1 as MDHEN and CDR2 as SYDVKM. The DNA of the CDR3 is TGTGCCAGCAGTTTTCCCCGACAGGGTTCGTTCCGAGGTTCACCCCTCCACTTT. Translated, it gives CASSFPRQGSFRGSPLHF.

In its sample, this clonotype was seen many times. This chain joins TRBV25-1 and TRBJ2-5, with 9 bases aligning to TRBD1. V gave up 6 bases and J gave up 5 bases; unmatched junction bases: 4. Germline V gene data show CDR1 as MGHDK and CDR2 as SYGVNS. This CDR3 comprises 13 residues. CDR3: CASSGTGSETQYF. The DNA for the CDR3 is TGTGCCAGCAGCGGGACAGGGTCCGAGACCCAGTACTTC.

The chain recombines TRBV10-3 with TRBJ1-2; possible D gene TRBD1, 5 bases. Germline CDR1 and CDR2: ENHRY and SYGVKD. V was pared by 2 bases and J by 8 bases, with 15 bases between. The CDR3 spans 14 residues. CDR3 DNA: TGTGCCATCAGTGAGATGCCCGGGACGGGGGGCTACACCTTC. This sequence encodes CAISEMPGTGGYTF.

This clonotype has at least ten counts. The rearrangement links TRBV29-1 to TRBJ2-2, with D possibly being TRBD2 (6 bases). The germline V gene encodes CDR1 SQVTM and CDR2 ANQGSEA. The CDR3 is made up of 13 amino acids. V was clipped by 7 bases and J by 3 bases, with 12 bases between them. As DNA, the CDR3 is TGCAGCGGGGGGGAGAGCTACACCGGGGAGCTGTTTTTT. It is translated as CSGGESYTGELFF.

This clonotype was observed a handful of times. V and J are TRBV10-3 and TRBJ2-7; 9 bases are shared with TRBD1. The CDR3 is 13 residues long. CDR1 is ENHRY, CDR2 SYGVKD, per germline. The junction had 6 bases not matched to a gene; V was cut back by 7 bases and J by 5 bases. CDR3 region: CAIKRTGVHEQYF. The CDR3, as DNA: TGTGCCATCAAAAGGACAGGGGTCCACGAGCAGTACTTC.

This chain joins TRBV12-3 or TRBV12-4 and TRBJ2-1; D perhaps matches TRBD2 (5 bases). The germline V and J ends were trimmed by 5 bases and 4 bases, with 12 bases remaining between them. CDR3 size: 14 residues. CDR3 in DNA: TGTGCCAGCAGTCGGACTGCAAGTTACAATGAGCAGTTCTTC. It is translated as CASSRTASYNEQFF.

The V call is TRBV6-1, the J call TRBJ2-7; D perhaps matches TRBD2 (5 bases). Germline loops: CDR1 MNHNS, CDR2 SASEGT. This CDR3 spans 13 amino acids. Trimming stripped 10 bases from V and 3 bases from J, with 16 bases between. CDR3 amino acids: CAISRGLDYEQYF. CDR3 bases: TGTGCCATCTCTCGCGGGTTGGACTACGAGCAGTACTTC.

In its sample, this clonotype was seen many times. The rearrangement links TRBV29-1 to TRBJ2-3, with 7 bases identical to TRBD1. The CDR3 totals 13 residues. CDR1 and CDR2 from the germline V gene are SQVTM and ANQGSEA. J was trimmed by 0 bases and V by 7 bases; bases with no gene match: 4. CDR3 in DNA: TGCAGCGCGACAGGGCTTAGCACAGATACGCAGTATTTT. Protein: CSATGLSTDTQYF.

The chain recombines TRBV5-6 with TRBJ2-1; no clear D. CDR3 length: 13 amino acids. The V and J ends lost 1 base and 6 bases respectively, with 8 bases between them. CDR1 is SGHDT, CDR2 YYEEEE, per germline. The CDR3 spells CASSLLWGNEQFF. In DNA form, the CDR3 reads TGTGCCAGCAGCTTGCTTTGGGGCAATGAGCAGTTCTTC.

The chain employs TRBV7-3 and TRBJ2-4, with D unclear. The V and J ends lost 0 bases and 10 bases respectively, with 13 bases between them. CDR1 and CDR2 (germline): SGHTA, FQGTGA. The CDR3 spans 14 residues. The CDR3 sequence: CASSLTSSETIQYF. The DNA of the CDR3 is TGTGCCAGCAGCTTAACCTCCTCCGAAACAATTCAGTACTTC.

The chain employs TRBV5-1 and TRBJ1-1; tentatively, D is TRBD1 (5 bases). V was shortened by 1 base and J by 6 bases, with 10 bases between the two germline ends. Germline values: CDR1 SGHRS, CDR2 YFSETQ. This CDR3 contains 13 residues. In DNA, the CDR3 is TGCGCCAGCAGCTTGTGGGGCTCGGCTGAAGCTTTCTTT. The encoded protein is CASSLWGSAEAFF.

The J gene is TRBJ2-1, the V gene TRBV7-2; D call uncertain. Germline V lookup: CDR1 SGHTA, CDR2 FQGNSA. Trimming took off 7 bases at V and 8 bases at J, with 18 bases between the two ends. The CDR3 contains 14 residues. The CDR3 DNA is TGTGCCAGCACCCCGCGCGGTCTCTCCGATGAGCAGTTCTTC. Its protein product is CASTPRGLSDEQFF.

The rearrangement uses TRBV7-9 and TRBJ2-3; 7 bases fit TRBD1. Per germline, CDR1 SEHNR and CDR2 FQNEAQ (reference sequence). The CDR3 extends over 15 amino acids. The trim removed 2 bases at V and 4 bases at J, leaving 6 bases unmatched. The DNA for the CDR3 is TGTGCCAGCAGCTTAAGGGGGCCAACACCAGATACGCAGTATTTT. Translation: CASSLRGPTPDTQYF.

This clonotype turned up a few times. The J gene is TRBJ1-2, the V gene TRBV4-2; D uncertain. The V and J ends lost 4 bases and 0 bases respectively, with 9 bases between them. CDR1 LGHNA and CDR2 YNFKEQ come from the germline V gene. This CDR3 has 14 residues. This CDR3 reads CASSLELTNYGYTF. The CDR3 DNA is TGTGCCAGCAGCCTAGAATTGACTAACTATGGCTACACCTTC.

The chain recombines TRBV20-1 with TRBJ2-3, with D maybe TRBD2 (5 bases). Germline-derived CDR1 and CDR2 are DFQATT and SNEGSKA (reference sequence). The CDR3 length is 14 residues. V lost 1 base and J lost 1, with 9 bases in between. DNA of the CDR3: TGCAGTGCTAGAGCAGAGAGGGGCACAGATACGCAGTATTTT. It specifies CSARAERGTDTQYF.

The chain carries TRBV6-1 and TRBJ2-2, with D possibly matching TRBD1 (5 bases). V was shortened by 7 bases and J by 2 bases, with 14 bases between the two germline ends. CDR3 length equals 15 residues. CDR1 and CDR2 (germline): MNHNS, SASEGT. This chain's CDR3 is CASTRGRVNTGELFF. DNA for the CDR3: TGTGCCAGCACTAGGGGCAGGGTTAACACCGGGGAGCTGTTTTTT.

The V gene is TRBV29-1, the J gene TRBJ1-2, with D tentatively TRBD1 (6 bases). V was cut by 7 bases and J by 4 bases, with 16 bases left in between. The CDR3 is 13 residues long. CDR1 is SQVTM and CDR2 is ANQGSEA in the germline V gene. The CDR3 reads CSGGMTGFYGYTF. CDR3 nucleotide sequence: TGCAGCGGGGGAATGACAGGTTTCTATGGCTACACCTTC.

This clonotype was observed a few times. The chain is built from TRBV11-2 and TRBJ2-4; D could derive from TRBD1 or TRBD2 (5 bases each). This CDR3 is 15 amino acids long. Germline V CDR1 and CDR2: SGHAT, FQNNGV. V dropped 6 bases and J dropped 2 bases, with 14 bases sitting between them. The CDR3 spells CASRRIGGPKNIQYF. CDR3 DNA sequence: TGTGCCAGCAGACGAATTGGGGGACCCAAAAACATTCAGTACTTC.

This clonotype was recorded many times. V usage is TRBV20-1 and J usage is TRBJ1-6, with TRBD1 matching over 7 bases. V was clipped by 4 bases and J by 4 bases; unmatched bases: 4. CDR1 is DFQATT and CDR2 is SNEGSKA in the germline V gene (reference sequence). The CDR3 is 14 residues long. CDR3 in DNA: TGCAGTGCTATCTCGACAGGGTATAATTCACCCCTCCACTTT. It translates to CSAISTGYNSPLHF.